The clone carrying this T cell receptor (beta chain) was seen many times. Its target is unknown. One entry per CDR3 protein, called by TCRdb with MiXCR from the 5' RACE reads. The data contain about 210,000 distinct CDR3 sequences, roughly a tenth of them seen just once; the ten biggest clones take up around 2.9%. This sample stems from a study of T-cell memory formation after mild COVID-19. Study-wide findings and caveats: Clones shrinking from day 15 to 85 showed even CD4/CD8 mixes; later expanders tilted CD4+.

V dropped 5 bases and J dropped 5 bases, with 11 bases sitting between them. This CDR3 has 13 residues. The germline gives CDR1 SGHVS, CDR2 FQNEAQ. The V gene is TRBV7-8, the J gene TRBJ2-3, with D unclear. The sequencing input was PBMCs or a T cell subset sorted from them (not recorded which). This receptor was identified in a man between 18 and 29 years old who had mild COVID-19 (a few samples of this study predate the infection). Cell type and time point are not known. Here the CDR3 reads CASSPHSGDTQYF. DNA for the CDR3: TGTGCCAGCAGCCCGCACTCGGGAGATACGCAGTATTTT.